This T cell receptor (beta chain) was sequenced during a study of T cells after yellow fever vaccination. Study summary: For low cell numbers, libraries were made with SMART-Seq v4 Ultra Low Input.

Note on this clonotype: Its antigen is not identified.

The CDR3 length is 11 residues. V gave up 7 bases and J gave up 9 bases, with 13 bases separating them. The authors made TCR cDNA by 5'RACE template switching, adding a universal primer site and UMIs. MiXCR was run by TCRdb on the 5' RACE reads, yielding one entry per CDR3 protein. The sample holds 400,000 or so distinct CDR3 sequences, over 5% seen once. General observations from the study: Clonotypes appearing in both CD4 and CD8 compartments existed, and their share was small.

The rearrangement joins TRBV12-3 or TRBV12-4 to TRBJ2-7, with D hard to call. This TCR came from a young man who received the YFV17D yellow fever vaccine. The material sequenced was PBMCs, taken 5 days after the yellow fever booster vaccination. CDR3 sequence reads: CASTAMGVQYF. The DNA of the CDR3 is TGTGCCAGCACAGCGATGGGCGTGCAGTACTTC.